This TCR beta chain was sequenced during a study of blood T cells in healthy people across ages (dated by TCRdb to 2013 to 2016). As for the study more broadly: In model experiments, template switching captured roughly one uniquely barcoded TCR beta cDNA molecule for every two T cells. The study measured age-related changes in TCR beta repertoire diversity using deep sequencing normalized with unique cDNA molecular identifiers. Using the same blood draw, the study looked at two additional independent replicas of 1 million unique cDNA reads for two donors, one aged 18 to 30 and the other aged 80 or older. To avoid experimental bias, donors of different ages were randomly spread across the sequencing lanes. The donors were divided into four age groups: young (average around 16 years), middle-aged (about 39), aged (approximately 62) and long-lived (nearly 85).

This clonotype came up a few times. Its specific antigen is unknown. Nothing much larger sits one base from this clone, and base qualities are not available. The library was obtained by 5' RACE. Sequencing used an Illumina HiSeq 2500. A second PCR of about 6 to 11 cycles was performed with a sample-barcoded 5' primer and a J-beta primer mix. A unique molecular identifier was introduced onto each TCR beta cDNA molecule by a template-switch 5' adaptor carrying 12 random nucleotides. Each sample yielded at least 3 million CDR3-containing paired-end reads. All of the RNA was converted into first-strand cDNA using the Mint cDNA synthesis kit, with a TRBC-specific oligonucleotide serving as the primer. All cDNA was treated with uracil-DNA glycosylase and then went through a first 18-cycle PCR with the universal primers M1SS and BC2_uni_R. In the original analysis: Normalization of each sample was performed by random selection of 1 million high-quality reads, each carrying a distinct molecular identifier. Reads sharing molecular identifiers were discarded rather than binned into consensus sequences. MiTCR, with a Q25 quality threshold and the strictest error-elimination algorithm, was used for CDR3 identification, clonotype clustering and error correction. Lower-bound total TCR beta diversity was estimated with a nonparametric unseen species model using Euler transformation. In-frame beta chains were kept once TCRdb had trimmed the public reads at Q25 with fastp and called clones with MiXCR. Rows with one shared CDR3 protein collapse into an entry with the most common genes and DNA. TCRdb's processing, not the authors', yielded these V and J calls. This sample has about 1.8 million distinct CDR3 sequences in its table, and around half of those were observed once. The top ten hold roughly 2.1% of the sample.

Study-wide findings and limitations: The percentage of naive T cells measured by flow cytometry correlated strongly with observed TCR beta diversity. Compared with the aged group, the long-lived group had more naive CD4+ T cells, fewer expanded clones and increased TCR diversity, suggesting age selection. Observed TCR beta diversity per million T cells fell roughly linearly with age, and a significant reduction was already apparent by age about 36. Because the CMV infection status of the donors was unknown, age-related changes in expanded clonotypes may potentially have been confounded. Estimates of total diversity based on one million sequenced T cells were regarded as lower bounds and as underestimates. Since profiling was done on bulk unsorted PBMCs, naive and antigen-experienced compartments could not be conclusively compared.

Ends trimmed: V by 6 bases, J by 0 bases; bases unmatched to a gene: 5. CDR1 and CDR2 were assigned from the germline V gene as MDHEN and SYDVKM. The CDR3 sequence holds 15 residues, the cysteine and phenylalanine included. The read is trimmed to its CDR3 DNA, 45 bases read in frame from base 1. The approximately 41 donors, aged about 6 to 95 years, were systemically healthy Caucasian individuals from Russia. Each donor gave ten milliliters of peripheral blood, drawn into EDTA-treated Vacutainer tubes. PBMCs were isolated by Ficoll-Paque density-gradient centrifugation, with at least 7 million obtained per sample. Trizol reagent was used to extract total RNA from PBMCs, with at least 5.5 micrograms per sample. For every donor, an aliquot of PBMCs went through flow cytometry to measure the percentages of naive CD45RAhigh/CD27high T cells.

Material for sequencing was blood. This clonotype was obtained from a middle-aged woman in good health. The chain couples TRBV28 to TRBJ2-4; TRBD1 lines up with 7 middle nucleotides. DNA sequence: TGTGCCAGCAGGGGGACAGTCCTAGCCAAAAACATTCAGTACTTC. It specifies CASRGTVLAKNIQYF.